Listed below are T cell receptor beta chains from one sample, sequenced in a study of blood T cell repertoires in COVID-19. Repertoires were generated with immunoSEQ multiplex PCR, while TCRdb's copy carries only in-frame clones and drops some. The data contain around 250,000 clones, approximately 84% of them singletons. Material for sequencing was peripheral blood. These receptors were obtained from a human donor in a cohort sampled during active COVID-19. Both conserved end residues are part of each CDR3. The D gene is left open where the match is weak. For some rows the clone size is stated as once, few or many, or as a class when expanded; others skip it.

v_gene	d_gene	j_gene	abundance	CDR3nt	CDR3aa
TRBV3-1/TRBV3-2	NA	TRBJ1-3	NA	TGTGCCAGCAGCCTGAGACAGGGAAACACCATATATTTT	CASSLRQGNTIYF
TRBV6-2/TRBV6-3	TRBD1	TRBJ1-1	once	TGTGCCAGCAGTTCTTCACGGACAGGGGGTACTGAAGCTTTCTTT	CASSSSRTGGTEAFF
TRBV10-2	TRBD1	TRBJ2-7	NA	TGCGCCAGCAGGCCGGGACAGTACTCCTACGAGCAGTACTTC	CASRPGQYSYEQYF
TRBV28	NA	TRBJ1-5	NA	TGTGCCAGCAGTTTCGTTCGTTCGGGGGATCAGCCCCAGCATTTT	CASSFVRSGDQPQHF
TRBV4-2	TRBD2	TRBJ2-3	NA	TGTGCCAGCAGCCCTGGGACTAGCGGGGGGTGGGATACGCAGTATTTT	CASSPGTSGGWDTQYF
TRBV27	NA	TRBJ2-7	NA	TGTGCCAGCAGTAGGAGTTTCTCCTACGAGCAGTACTTC	CASSRSFSYEQYF
TRBV7-2	TRBD2	TRBJ2-2	NA	TGTGCCAGCAGCCCAACGGTGCGGCGCGGGGGCACCGGGGAGCTGTTTTTT	CASSPTVRRGGTGELFF
TRBV5-6	NA	TRBJ1-5	NA	TGTGCCAGCAGCTTTGGAGGGGGGGATCAGCCCCAGCATTTT	CASSFGGGDQPQHF
TRBV5-1	NA	TRBJ1-2	NA	TGCGCCAGCAGCTTTTCGTTGGGGGGGCTCGATGGCTACACCTTC	CASSFSLGGLDGYTF
TRBV7-9	TRBD1	TRBJ1-1	NA	TGTGCCAGCAGCCCGACCCCGGGACAGCTGAACACTGAAGCTTTCTTT	CASSPTPGQLNTEAFF
TRBV4-1	TRBD1	TRBJ2-1	NA	TGCGCCAGCAGCCAAGGGGGGGACAGGGGCTACAATGAGCAGTTCTTC	CASSQGGDRGYNEQFF
TRBV3-1/TRBV3-2	NA	TRBJ2-1	NA	TGTGCCAGCAACCGGTGGCGGGTGGTCGGGGATGAGCAGTTCTTC	CASNRWRVVGDEQFF
TRBV2	NA	TRBJ1-2	NA	TGTGCCAGCAGCAAGACAGCTAACTATGGCTACACCTTC	CASSKTANYGYTF
TRBV3-1/TRBV3-2	NA	TRBJ1-2	NA	TGTGCCAGCAGCTTGGGACAAGGAGCTGGCTACACCTTC	CASSLGQGAGYTF
TRBV5-4	NA	TRBJ2-7	NA	TGTGCCAGCAGCTCCCCAGGGATCCACGAGCAGTACTTC	CASSSPGIHEQYF
TRBV6-5	NA	TRBJ1-4	NA	TGTGCCAGCAGTTACCAGGGAGAAAAACTGTTTTTT	CASSYQGEKLFF
TRBV19	TRBD1	TRBJ2-7	once	TGTGCCAGTAGTATCAACCGGGACAGGGGGCGCGGGTTCAGCGAGCAGTACTTC	CASSINRDRGRGFSEQYF
TRBV29-1	NA	TRBJ1-2	NA	TGCAGCGTTGTTCACAGTAACTATGGCTACACCTTC	CSVVHSNYGYTF
TRBV7-2	TRBD1	TRBJ2-7	NA	TGTGCCAGCAGCCCCTCGGGACAGGGGTCTCACGAGCAGTACTTC	CASSPSGQGSHEQYF
TRBV6-1	NA	TRBJ2-7	NA	TGTGCCAGCAGTGACCAGGTGGGGAGGTACGAGCAGTACTTC	CASSDQVGRYEQYF
TRBV28	TRBD1	TRBJ2-2	once	TGTGCCAGCCGATGGGACAGGGGAGGAACCGGGGAGCTGTTTTTT	CASRWDRGGTGELFF
TRBV6-5	NA	TRBJ2-1	NA	TGTGCCAGCCGTACAGGACCCTCCTACAATGAGCAGTTCTTC	CASRTGPSYNEQFF
TRBV4-2	TRBD1	TRBJ1-6	NA	TGTGCCAGCAGCCAAGAAATGTTGGACAGGATGGTTGGGAATTCACCCCTCCACTTT	CASSQEMLDRMVGNSPLHF
TRBV18	TRBD1	TRBJ2-7	NA	TGTGCCAGCTCACGGACAGGTTCTAGGGAGCAGTACTTC	CASSRTGSREQYF
TRBV28	NA	TRBJ1-4	NA	TGTGCCAGCAGTTACAGGGCGAGCGAAAAACTGTTTTTT	CASSYRASEKLFF
TRBV11-2	NA	TRBJ1-2	NA	TGTGCCAGCAGCTTAGATCTGTCAGCCCCGGGCACCTTC	CASSLDLSAPGTF
TRBV2	NA	TRBJ2-3	NA	TGTGCCAGCAGTGAAGGGAGAGGAACCACCTATACGCAGTATTTT	CASSEGRGTTYTQYF
TRBV7-2	NA	TRBJ1-2	NA	TGTGCCAGCAGCTTAACAGGGTATGGCTACACCTTC	CASSLTGYGYTF
TRBV7-2	NA	TRBJ2-7	NA	TGTGCCAGCAGCTTAAAGGGTAGGGCAGGGAAGGGCGAGCAGTACTTC	CASSLKGRAGKGEQYF
TRBV7-2	NA	TRBJ2-7	NA	TGTGCCAGCAGCTTAAATTTGGGGCGCTGGAGCTACGAGCAGTACTTC	CASSLNLGRWSYEQYF
TRBV5-1	NA	TRBJ2-2	NA	TGCGCCAGCAAGGGGACTTCAAACACCGGGGAGCTGTTTTTT	CASKGTSNTGELFF
TRBV5-1	NA	TRBJ1-3	once	TGCGCCAGCAGCGGACGACAGGGAAACACCATATATTTT	CASSGRQGNTIYF
TRBV9	TRBD1	TRBJ1-2	NA	TGTGCCAGCAGCGTAGGGGCGGGACAGGGGAACTATGGCTACACCTTC	CASSVGAGQGNYGYTF
TRBV18	NA	TRBJ2-1	NA	TGTGCCAGCTCACGCTTCCGGGACACCCGAGGCGATGAGCAGTTCTTC	CASSRFRDTRGDEQFF
TRBV29-1	NA	TRBJ2-3	NA	TGCAGCGTTGACAGGGCCACAGATACGCAGTATTTT	CSVDRATDTQYF
TRBV27	NA	TRBJ1-6	NA	TGTGCCAGCAGTTTACGGGAAAATAATTCACCCCTCCACTTT	CASSLRENNSPLHF
TRBV18	TRBD2	TRBJ2-3	NA	TGTGCCAGCTCCCAGGGACTAGCGGGGGGCACAGATACGCAGTATTTT	CASSQGLAGGTDTQYF
TRBV19	TRBD2	TRBJ2-7	NA	TGTGCCAGTAGTATAGGGACTAGCGGTCCCTACGAGCAGTACTTC	CASSIGTSGPYEQYF
TRBV5-1	TRBD1	TRBJ2-6	few	TGCGCCAGCAGCCGGCAGGGGACAGGCCCTGGGGCCAACGTCCTGACTTTC	CASSRQGTGPGANVLTF
TRBV10-2	NA	TRBJ1-1	NA	TGCGCCAGCTCCCGACTACAGGGAAATGAGAACACTGAAGCTTTCTTT	CASSRLQGNENTEAFF
TRBV28	NA	TRBJ1-5	NA	TGTGCCAGCAGTTCCCCATTGGGGGACAAGGGTCAGCCCCAGCATTTT	CASSSPLGDKGQPQHF
TRBV5-4	NA	TRBJ1-1	NA	TGTGCCAGCAGAATGGGACTGGGCACTGAAGCTTTCTTT	CASRMGLGTEAFF
TRBV27	TRBD1	TRBJ2-4	once	TGTTTGGGGGGACAGGGGGCAAACATTCAGTACTTC	CLGGQGANIQYF
TRBV27	NA	TRBJ1-1	NA	TGTGCCAGCAGTTTACGGGGTGGAAACACTGAAGCTTTCTTT	CASSLRGGNTEAFF
TRBV6-2/TRBV6-3	NA	TRBJ2-7	NA	TGTGCCAGCAGTTCCACTCTGCGATTTGGACATGCCCACTACGAGCAGTACTTC	CASSSTLRFGHAHYEQYF
TRBV10-1	TRBD1	TRBJ2-6	NA	TGCGCCAGCAGTGGACAGGGGGCGCTTGGGGCCAACGTCCTGACTTTC	CASSGQGALGANVLTF
TRBV7-2	TRBD2	TRBJ2-2	NA	TGTGCCAGCAGCTTAACCGTAGCGGGGGTGGGCGGGGAGCTGTTTTTT	CASSLTVAGVGGELFF
TRBV12-3/TRBV12-4	NA	TRBJ2-7	NA	TGTGCCAGCAGTAAGCGGCTCGAGCAGTACTTC	CASSKRLEQYF
TRBV15	TRBD1	TRBJ1-2	NA	TGTGCCACCAGCAGAGATCTTGTATTCAGGACAGGGGGAGGAGGCTACACCTTC	CATSRDLVFRTGGGGYTF
TRBV20-1	NA	TRBJ1-2	NA	TGCAGTGCCGAGCGGTGGGATGGCTACACCTTC	CSAERWDGYTF
TRBV29-1	NA	TRBJ2-5	NA	TGCAGCGTTGAGGGGACCACGGACAGCCTACCAGCGAGAGCCCAGTACTTC	CSVEGTTDSLPARAQYF
TRBV28	NA	TRBJ1-2	NA	TGTGCCAGCAGTCCTCCCTTCGGGGGGTTATATGGCTACACCTTC	CASSPPFGGLYGYTF
TRBV4-1	TRBD1	TRBJ1-6	few	TGCGCCAGCAGCCAAGGGGACAGGGGTGATTCACCCCTCCACTTT	CASSQGDRGDSPLHF
TRBV6-5	NA	TRBJ1-4	NA	TGTGCCAGCAGTTACGACAGTTATAATGAAAAACTGTTTTTT	CASSYDSYNEKLFF
TRBV4-1	TRBD1	TRBJ2-3	few	TGCGCCAGCAGGAAGACAGGGGTAGGTACAGATACGCAGTATTTT	CASRKTGVGTDTQYF
TRBV3-1/TRBV3-2	TRBD2	TRBJ2-7	NA	TGTGCCAGCAGCCAAGTGGCTAGCGGGTTCTACGAGCAGTACTTC	CASSQVASGFYEQYF
TRBV7-2	TRBD2	TRBJ2-3	NA	TGTGCCAGCAGGCGTGACGGGGGGGCAGATACGCAGTATTTT	CASRRDGGADTQYF
TRBV21-1	NA	TRBJ1-6	NA	TGTGCCAGCAGCCCGGTAGCCCAAAGCTCCTATAATTCACCCCTCCACTTT	CASSPVAQSSYNSPLHF
TRBV19	TRBD1	TRBJ1-4	once	TGTGCCAGTAGTCCGACAGGGACTAATGAAAAACTGTTTTTT	CASSPTGTNEKLFF
TRBV2	NA	TRBJ2-1	NA	TGTGCCACAACCCTCATACAGGTCCCTTACAATGAGCAGTTCTTC	CATTLIQVPYNEQFF